A single sample is the source of the 10 T cell receptor beta chains below, sequenced in a study of blood T cell repertoires in COVID-19. The repertoire was sequenced with immunoSEQ multiplex PCR; TCRdb's copy has only in-frame clones and lacks some. The sample lists roughly 99,000 clones; 84% were seen once. The material sequenced was peripheral blood. The receptors were sampled from a human donor in a cohort sampled during active COVID-19.

This chain uses TRBV21-1 with TRBJ2-7; the table's D call, TRBD2, has no DNA check behind it. TRBV21-1 is a pseudogene. This CDR3 contains 16 residues. CDR3 in amino acids: CASSKGGTYPAYEQYF. CDR3 nucleotide sequence: TGTGCCAGCAGCAAAGGCGGGACCTACCCCGCCTACGAGCAGTACTTC.

The rearrangement links TRBV18 to TRBJ2-1; possibly TRBD2 for D (6 bases). The germline gives CDR1 KGHSH, CDR2 LQKENI. CDR3 length: 15 residues. With 6 bases removed from V and 7 bases from J, the gap between germline ends came to 19 bases. CDR3 protein: CASSPTRSGLNEQFF. In DNA, the CDR3 is TGTGCCAGCTCCCCTACGCGGAGCGGGTTAAATGAGCAGTTCTTC.

The J gene is TRBJ1-5, the V gene TRBV6-6, with TRBD1 as a possible D gene (5 bases). CDR3 length: 13 residues. Germline V gene data show CDR1 as MNHNY and CDR2 as SVGAGI (reference sequence). V was cut by 5 bases and J by 6 bases, with 11 bases left in between. CDR3 DNA: TGTGCCAGCAGTCCCGGGGGGAGTCAGCCCCAGCATTTT. This encodes CASSPGGSQPQHF.

This chain links TRBV18 with TRBJ2-1; 7 nucleotides agree with TRBD2. Germline V gene data show CDR1 as KGHSH and CDR2 as LQKENI. The CDR3 spans 17 residues. Losses at the gene ends were 0 bases for V and 0 bases for J; bases not matched to a gene: 5. The CDR3 region is CASSPPVGGSSYNEQFF. In nucleotides, the CDR3 is TGTGCCAGCTCACCACCGGTGGGCGGGAGCTCCTACAATGAGCAGTTCTTC.

The V gene is TRBV10-3, the J gene TRBJ2-3; D may be TRBD1 (6 bases). Trimming took 8 bases from V and 5 from J, leaving 23 bases between them. CDR1 and CDR2 (germline): ENHRY, SYGVKD. The CDR3 loop spans 16 amino acids. This CDR3 is CAISAGAVIQGDTQYF. CDR3 nucleotide sequence: TGTGCCATCTCGGCAGGGGCCGTTATCCAGGGAGATACGCAGTATTTT.

The genes are TRBV24-1 and TRBJ2-6; weak D call: TRBD1 (5 bases). Trimming removed 5 bases from V and 4 bases from J, with 17 bases in between. The germline gives CDR1 KGHDR, CDR2 SFDVKD. There are 17 residues in the CDR3. The CDR3 sequence: CATSARQGIEGANVLTF. The CDR3, as DNA: TGTGCCACCAGTGCCAGGCAGGGAATCGAAGGGGCCAACGTCCTGACTTTC.

This sequence joins TRBV9 and TRBJ2-7, with D perhaps TRBD2 (6 bases). The CDR3 spans 16 residues. V dropped 0 bases and J dropped 3 bases, with 16 bases sitting between them. The V gene's germline CDR1 is SGDLS and CDR2 YYNGEE. The CDR3, as DNA: TGTGCCAGCAGCGTAGGGGACTTTCCCCCAGACTACGAGCAGTACTTC. Protein sequence: CASSVGDFPPDYEQYF.

The chain is built from TRBV9 and TRBJ1-1; weak D call: TRBD1 (6 bases). The CDR3 extends over 15 amino acids. Trimming shortened V by 4 bases and J by 0 bases, and 13 bases separated the two germline ends. Germline CDR1 SGDLS, CDR2 YYNGEE. The DNA of the CDR3 is TGTGCCAGCAGCCCGAGACAGGATGTGAACACTGAAGCTTTCTTT. It codes for CASSPRQDVNTEAFF. Filled out from reference TRBV9 and TRBJ1-1, the complete variable domain reads DSGVTQTPKHLITATGQRVTLRCSPRSGDLSVYWYQQSLDQGLQFLIQYYNGEERAKGNILERFSAQQFPDLHSELNLSSLELGDSALYFCASSPRQDVNTEAFFGQGTRLTVV.

The CDR3 region is CASSQGQGQYGYTF. DNA of the CDR3: TGTGCCAGCTCACAGGGACAGGGGCAGTATGGCTACACCTTC. The chain has TRBV18 and TRBJ1-2; 10 bases match TRBD1. V lost 4 bases to trimming and J lost 5 bases; unmatched junction nucleotides: 4. Per the germline V gene, CDR1 is KGHSH and CDR2 is LQKENI. CDR3 length: 14 residues.

The chain couples TRBV5-8 to TRBJ2-1, with D possibly TRBD2 on 5 matching bases. This CDR3 has 16 residues. CDR1 SGHTS and CDR2 YDEGEE come from the germline V gene. Trimming took off 4 bases at V and 7 bases at J, with 21 bases between the two ends. CDR3 coding DNA: TGTGCCAGCAGCACCCGAGCGGCAATGGTGGAAAATGAGCAGTTCTTC. Its protein is CASSTRAAMVENEQFF.